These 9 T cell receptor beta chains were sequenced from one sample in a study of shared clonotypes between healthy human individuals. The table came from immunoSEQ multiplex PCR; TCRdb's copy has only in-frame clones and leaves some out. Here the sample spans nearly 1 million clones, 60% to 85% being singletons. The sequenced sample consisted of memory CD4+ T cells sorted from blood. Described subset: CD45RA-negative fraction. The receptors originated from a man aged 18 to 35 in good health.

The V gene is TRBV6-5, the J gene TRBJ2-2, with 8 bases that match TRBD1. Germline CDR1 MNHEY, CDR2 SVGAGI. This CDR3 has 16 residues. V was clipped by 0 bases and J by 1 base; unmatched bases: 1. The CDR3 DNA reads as TGTGCCAGCAGTTACTCGGACAGGGTGAACACCGGGGAGCTGTTTTTT. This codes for CASSYSDRVNTGELFF.

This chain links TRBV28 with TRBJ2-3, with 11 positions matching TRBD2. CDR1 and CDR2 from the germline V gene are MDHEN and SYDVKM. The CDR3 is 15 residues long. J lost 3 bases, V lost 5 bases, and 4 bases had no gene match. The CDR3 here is CASSSSGGATDTQYF. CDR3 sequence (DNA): TGTGCCAGCAGTAGTAGCGGGGGGGCGACAGATACGCAGTATTTT.

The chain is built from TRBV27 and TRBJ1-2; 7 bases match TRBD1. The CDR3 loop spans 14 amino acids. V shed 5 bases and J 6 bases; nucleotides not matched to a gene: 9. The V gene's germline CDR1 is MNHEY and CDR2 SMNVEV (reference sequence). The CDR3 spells CASSPRDSRNGYTF. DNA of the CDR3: TGTGCCAGCAGTCCCCGGGACAGCCGAAATGGCTACACCTTC.

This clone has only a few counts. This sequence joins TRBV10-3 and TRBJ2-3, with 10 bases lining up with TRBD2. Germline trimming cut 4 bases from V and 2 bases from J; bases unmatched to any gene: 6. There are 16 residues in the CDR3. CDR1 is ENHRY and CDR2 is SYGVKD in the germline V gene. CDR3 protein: CAISAGSGGPTDTQYF. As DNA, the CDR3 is TGTGCCATCAGTGCTGGTAGCGGGGGGCCCACAGATACGCAGTATTTT.

The CDR3 sequence is CASSVTENSGNTIYF. The CDR3, as DNA: TGTGCCAGCAGTGTTACAGAAAACTCTGGAAACACCATATATTTT. V gene TRBV2 combines with J gene TRBJ1-3; D unresolved. V gave up 4 bases and J gave up 0 bases, with 10 bases separating them. The CDR3 extends over 15 amino acids. Germline lookup yields CDR1 SNHLY and CDR2 FYNNEI.

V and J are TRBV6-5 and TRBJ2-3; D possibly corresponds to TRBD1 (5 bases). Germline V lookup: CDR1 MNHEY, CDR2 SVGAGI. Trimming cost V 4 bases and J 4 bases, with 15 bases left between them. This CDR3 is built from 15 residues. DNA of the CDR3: TGTGCCAGCAGTTCTCCTCGAAGGGGATCAGATACGCAGTATTTT. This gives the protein CASSSPRRGSDTQYF.

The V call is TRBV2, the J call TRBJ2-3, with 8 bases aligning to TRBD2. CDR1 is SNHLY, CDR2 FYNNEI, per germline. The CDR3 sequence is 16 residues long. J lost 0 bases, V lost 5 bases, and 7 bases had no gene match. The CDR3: CASSRDSGASTDTQYF. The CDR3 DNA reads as TGTGCCAGCAGTCGGGATAGCGGGGCTAGCACAGATACGCAGTATTTT.

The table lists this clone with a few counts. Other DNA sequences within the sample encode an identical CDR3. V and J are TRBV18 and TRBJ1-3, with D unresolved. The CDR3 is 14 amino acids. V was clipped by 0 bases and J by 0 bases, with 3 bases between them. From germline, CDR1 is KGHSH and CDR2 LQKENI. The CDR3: CASSPPASGNTIYF. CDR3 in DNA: TGTGCCAGCTCACCACCAGCCTCTGGAAACACCATATATTTT.

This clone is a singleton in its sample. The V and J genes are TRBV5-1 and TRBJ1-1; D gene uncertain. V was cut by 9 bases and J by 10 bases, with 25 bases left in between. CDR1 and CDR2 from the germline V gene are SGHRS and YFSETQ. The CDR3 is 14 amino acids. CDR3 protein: CATSAGRLSERAFF. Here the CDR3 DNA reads TGCGCCACCTCGGCAGGCAGGCTAAGCGAAAGAGCTTTCTTT.